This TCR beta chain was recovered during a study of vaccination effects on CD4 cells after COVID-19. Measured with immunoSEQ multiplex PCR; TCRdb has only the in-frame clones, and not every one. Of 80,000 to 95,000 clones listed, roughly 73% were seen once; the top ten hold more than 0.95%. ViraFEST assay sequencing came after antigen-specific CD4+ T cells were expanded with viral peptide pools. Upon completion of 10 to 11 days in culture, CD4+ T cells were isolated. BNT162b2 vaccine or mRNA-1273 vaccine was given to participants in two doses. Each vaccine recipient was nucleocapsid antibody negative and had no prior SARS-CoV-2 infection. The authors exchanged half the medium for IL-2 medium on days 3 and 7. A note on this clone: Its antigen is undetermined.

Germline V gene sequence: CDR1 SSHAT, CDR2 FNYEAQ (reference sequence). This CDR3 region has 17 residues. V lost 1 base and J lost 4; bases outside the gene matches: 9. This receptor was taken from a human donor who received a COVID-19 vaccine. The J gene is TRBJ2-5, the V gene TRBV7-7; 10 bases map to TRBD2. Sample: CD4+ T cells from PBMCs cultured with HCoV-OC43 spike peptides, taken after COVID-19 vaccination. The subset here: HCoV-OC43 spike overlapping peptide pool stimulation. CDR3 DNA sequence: TGTGCCAGCAGCTTAGGAGATGTCGGGACTAGCGTAGAGACCCAGTACTTC. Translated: CASSLGDVGTSVETQYF.